This T cell receptor beta chain was identified during a study of siplizumab effects on memory and regulatory T cells. Germline V gene sequence: CDR1 SGDLS, CDR2 YYNGEE. The CDR3 totals 16 residues. V was cut by 4 bases and J by 5 bases, with 21 bases left in between. Generated by immunoSEQ multiplex PCR, the TCRdb table keeps only in-frame clones and is missing some. The profile covers around 86,000 clones, with around 94% appearing a single time and roughly 0.29% taken by the ten largest. The V gene is TRBV9, the J gene TRBJ1-2; a weak D match, TRBD1 (5 bases). This TCR was sampled from a human donor in good health. The sample consisted of non-Treg CD4+ T cells sorted from blood. This chain's CDR3 is CASSPTIGRGGYGYTF. The CDR3, as DNA: TGTGCCAGCAGCCCGACTATCGGACGGGGCGGGTATGGCTACACCTTC. The full variable domain, with the rest looked up from reference TRBV9 and TRBJ1-2, is DSGVTQTPKHLITATGQRVTLRCSPRSGDLSVYWYQQSLDQGLQFLIQYYNGEERAKGNILERFSAQQFPDLHSELNLSSLELGDSALYFCASSPTIGRGGYGYTFGSGTRLTVV.